This T cell receptor beta chain was captured by sequencing in a study of T cells in Graves' hyperthyroidism and ophthalmopathy (dated by TCRdb to about 2019). Looking at the study overall: Peripheral blood was collected at initial diagnosis, before any treatment. To identify TCR V-J signatures that set the groups apart, the researchers used a discovery cohort of 100 patients, made up of roughly 45 with Graves' ophthalmopathy and 55 to 65 with stable Graves' hyperthyroidism. Prospective prediction of ophthalmopathy was tested in an independent validation cohort consisting of some 20 hyperthyroidism patients and 15 to 17 patients who later progressed to ophthalmopathy. The 80 to 100 discovery patients were randomly divided into training and test sets at a 7:3 ratio. The study also compared thyroid tissue and blood T-cell repertoires from 6 or 7 Graves' hyperthyroidism patients. Once sampling was done, hyperthyroidism patients were given methimazole at a starting dose of 30 mg daily, whereas ophthalmopathy patients were given high-dose intravenous methylprednisolone. TCR Vbeta CDR3 sequencing of 135 peripheral blood samples (43 ophthalmopathy, under 80 hyperthyroidism and around 17 progressor patients) is reported in the paper.

The sample holds a few counts of this clonotype. The antigen this receptor binds is unknown. The record has no base qualities; no much larger clone is one base away. Germline trimming amounts to 3 bases on V and 2 bases on J, with 2 as the count of junction bases outside the gene matches. The cysteine opens and the phenylalanine closes a CDR3 of 16 amino acids. CDR3 DNA is the only sequence kept; it has 48 bases, read in frame from the first base. The germline V gene encodes CDR1 LNHDA and CDR2 SQIVND (reference sequence). General conclusions and limits of the study: Sample size was not statistically predetermined, and investigators were not blinded to group allocation. Blood samples also contained most of the expanded thyroid clonotypes (frequency above 0.001), which suggests that blood repertoires may reflect thyroid immune responses. In validation, the model predicted progression to ophthalmopathy with approximately 71% sensitivity and about 73% specificity, a median of roughly seven months before onset. A model built on a 13 V-J signature distinguished ophthalmopathy from stable hyperthyroidism, reaching about 88% sensitivity and under 84% specificity in cross-validation and 80%/75% in testing.

TCR beta CDR3 regions were amplified from RNA transcripts. For the first round of RT-PCR on the TCR CDR3, the HTBI primer set was used together with the Qiagen OneStep RT-PCR kit. Libraries were constructed in a second round of multiplex PCR, after which size selection and purification were carried out. Sequencing of the libraries was done on an Illumina HiSeq2000 using paired-end 100 bp reads. On the authors' methods: SOAPnuke was used to process the raw data, removing reads that contained adapters or uncalled bases, had a mean Phred below 15, or lacked an exact match to the constant primer or identifier. COPE v1.2.5 was used to merge the high-quality paired reads, and each unique nucleotide sequence was defined as a clonotype. MiTCR v1.1 was used to align the clonotypes against IMGT TRBV, TRBD and TRBJ reference segments. Only V-J combinations with frequency above 0.0001, covering about 99% of repertoires, were analysed. The TCS score was defined as the ratio of F50 (clonal expansion) to E x V (chaos), calculated using BLOSUM62-based TCRdist between CDR3 peptides within each V-J. Welch's t-statistics and random forest reduced 450 to 600 V-J features to 10 to 15, which were used in a naive Bayes classifier (R e1071). The raw public reads went through TCRdb reprocessing: fastp at Q25, MiXCR clone calling, in-frame beta chains kept. Merged by CDR3 protein, the rows form single entries marked with the most common genes and DNA. What appears here as the V and J calls and clone size reflects TCRdb's work, not the paper's. In this sample the table shows approximately 300,000 distinct CDR3 sequences, 15% to 20% of which occur a single time. The ten largest clones add up to 33% of the sample.

Graves' hyperthyroidism was defined as stable when no progression to ophthalmopathy occurred over 18 months of follow-up. Hyperthyroidism patients were aged 18 to 65 years and newly diagnosed, with disease duration of less than 2 months. Patients with uncontrolled infections, other autoimmune diseases, pregnancy or lactation were excluded. Diagnoses were established on the basis of clinical symptoms, serum thyroxine and TRAb, thyroid ultrasound, and orbital computed tomography. PBMCs were isolated from approximately 10 ml of fresh peripheral blood by Ficoll-Paque density gradient centrifugation. Trizol reagent was used to extract total RNA, and RNA quality was then checked on an Agilent 2100 Bioanalyzer.

Here the chain combines TRBV19 and TRBJ2-1; TRBD2 lines up with 12 middle nucleotides. The sample consisted of blood. This TCR was sampled from a man aged 30 to 39 with Graves' hyperthyroidism. The CDR3 is CASSILAGGPYNEQFF. The nucleotide sequence reads as follows: TGTGCCAGTAGTATTCTAGCGGGAGGGCCCTACAATGAGCAGTTCTTC.